This T cell receptor beta chain came from a study of T cell responses to AZD1222 COVID-19 vaccine. Study outcomes and limitations: In all cases, repertoires were sampled only after the peak T cell response.

Profiling relied on immunoSEQ multiplex PCR, and the TCRdb table lists in-frame clones only, not all of them. The repertoire holds around 100,000 clones, with around 87% as singletons. In regard to this clone: Its target is unknown.

The CDR3 spans 14 residues. Trimming removed 1 base at V and 2 bases at J, with 9 bases between. CDR1 and CDR2 (germline): SEHNR, FQNEAQ (reference sequence). Sequencing used peripheral blood, obtained on day 0 of MenACWY control vaccination. The chain is built from TRBV7-9 and TRBJ2-7; possible D gene TRBD2, 5 bases. This TCR came from an adult in good health. The CDR3 is CASSLGSGTYEQYF. The CDR3 DNA reads as TGTGCCAGCAGCTTAGGCTCGGGAACCTACGAGCAGTACTTC.